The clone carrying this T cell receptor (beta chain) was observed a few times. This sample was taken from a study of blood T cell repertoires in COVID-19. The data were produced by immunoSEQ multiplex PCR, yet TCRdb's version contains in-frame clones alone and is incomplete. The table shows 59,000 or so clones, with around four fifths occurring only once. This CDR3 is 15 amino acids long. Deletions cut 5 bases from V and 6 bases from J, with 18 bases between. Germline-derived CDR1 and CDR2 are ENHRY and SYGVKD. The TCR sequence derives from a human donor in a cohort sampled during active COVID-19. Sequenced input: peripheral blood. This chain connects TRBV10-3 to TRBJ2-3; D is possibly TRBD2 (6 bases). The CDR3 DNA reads TGTGCCATCAGTCCGCGGGACTCCTCCAGCGATACGCAGTATTTT. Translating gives CAISPRDSSSDTQYF.